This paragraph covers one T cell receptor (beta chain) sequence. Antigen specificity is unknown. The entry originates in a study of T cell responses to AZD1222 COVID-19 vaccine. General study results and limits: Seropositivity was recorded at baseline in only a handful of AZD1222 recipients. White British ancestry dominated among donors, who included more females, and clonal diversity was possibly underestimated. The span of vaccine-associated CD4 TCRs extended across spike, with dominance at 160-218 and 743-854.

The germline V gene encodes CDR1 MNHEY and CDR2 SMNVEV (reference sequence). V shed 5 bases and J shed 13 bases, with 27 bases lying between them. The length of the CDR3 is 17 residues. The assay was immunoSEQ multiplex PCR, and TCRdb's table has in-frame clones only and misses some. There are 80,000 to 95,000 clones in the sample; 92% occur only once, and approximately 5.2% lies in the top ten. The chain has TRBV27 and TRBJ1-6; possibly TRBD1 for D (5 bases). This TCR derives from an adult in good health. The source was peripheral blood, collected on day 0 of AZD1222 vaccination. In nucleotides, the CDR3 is TGTGCCAGCAGTAGAAAACCCCAGGGCCTGACGGCGGGCCCCCTCCACTTT. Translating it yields CASSRKPQGLTAGPLHF.